The rows below give T cell receptor beta chains drawn from one sample of a study of siplizumab effects on memory and regulatory T cells. The data were produced by immunoSEQ multiplex PCR, yet TCRdb's version contains in-frame clones alone and is incomplete. The data show 75,000 to 95,000 clones, 75% to 90% seen once. Sequencing input: CD4+ T cells sorted from blood. Source of these receptors: a human donor in good health. The CDR3 runs from the conserved cysteine through the conserved F or W. Each record gives: clone size, CDR3 length, J gene, V gene, D gene, CDR3 protein, CDR3 DNA. D genes are given only for firm matches. Size tells how often a clone was seen (once, few, many) or the class of an expanded clone, and some rows leave it out.

>once|20|TRBJ1-3|TRBV28|TRBD1
CASSSPPGQGAGLSGNTIYF
TGTGCCAGCAGTTCCCCGCCGGGACAGGGGGCTGGACTCTCTGGAAACACCATATATTTT
>.|17|TRBJ2-1|TRBV9|TRBD2
CASSARREAGSYNEQFF
TGTGCCAGCAGCGCCCGTCGGGAGGCCGGTTCCTACAATGAGCAGTTCTTC
>.|14|TRBJ2-5|TRBV18|.
CASSPGAARETQYF
TGTGCCAGCTCACCAGGGGCGGCCCGAGAGACCCAGTACTTC
>.|15|TRBJ2-1|TRBV28|.
CASRRTTSSYNEQFF
TGTGCCAGCAGGCGGACTACCAGCTCCTACAATGAGCAGTTCTTC
>medium-sized|17|TRBJ2-6|TRBV5-4|TRBD1
CASSPTGQGSGANVLTF
TGTGCCAGCAGCCCTACGGGACAGGGTTCTGGGGCCAACGTCCTGACTTTC
>.|11|TRBJ2-2|TRBV19|.
CASSPDGELFF
TGTGCCAGTAGCCCCGATGGGGAGCTGTTTTTT
>once|15|TRBJ2-6|TRBV19|.
CASSKSNGGANVLTF
TGTGCCAGTAGTAAGTCAAACGGTGGGGCCAACGTCCTGACTTTC
>.|12|TRBJ1-6|TRBV6-6|.
CASRFDARPLHF
TGTGCCAGCAGGTTCGACGCCAGGCCCCTCCACTTT
>.|13|TRBJ1-2|TRBV2|.
CASGTGRNYGYTF
TGTGCCAGCGGGACCGGGAGAAACTATGGCTACACCTTC
>.|14|TRBJ1-1|TRBV27|.
CASSIQWGNTEAFF
TGTGCCAGCAGTATCCAATGGGGGAACACTGAAGCTTTCTTT
>.|13|TRBJ1-2|TRBV19|.
CASRTTGWGGYTF
TGTGCCAGTAGAACAACAGGGTGGGGTGGCTACACCTTC
>once|18|TRBJ1-2|TRBV15|TRBD1
CATSRVPAGTGGNYGYTF
TGTGCCACCAGCAGAGTCCCGGCGGGGACAGGGGGTAACTATGGCTACACCTTC
>few|13|TRBJ1-2|TRBV10-3|.
CAIRDRPLSGYTF
TGTGCCATCAGGGACAGACCTTTGAGTGGCTACACCTTC
>once|12|TRBJ1-1|TRBV10-2|.
CASSEGGGMAFF
TGCGCCAGCAGCGAGGGGGGGGGCATGGCTTTCTTT